These 7 T cell receptor beta chains were all obtained from the same sample, sequenced in a study of regulatory T cells in long-lasting Graves disease. Time point indicated: newly diagnosed GD, antithyroid drugs for less than 3 months. Construction of the TCR library relied on RNA isolated from PBMCs. According to the study, TCR beta libraries were built with iRepertoire HTBI primers and CDR3-region Arm-PCR. TCRdb itself ran the multiplex PCR reads through MiXCR, one entry per CDR3 protein. The profile shows 440,000 or so distinct CDR3 sequences, approximately 15% of them singletons. This sample also belongs to another study, concerning T cells in Graves' hyperthyroidism and ophthalmopathy.

This specimen was peripheral blood mononuclear cells (PBMCs), taken at new diagnosis, from a patient treated with antithyroid drugs. The receptors were gathered from a woman younger than 45 with Graves disease.

About this clonotype: Possible read error: a much larger clone is one base away. This sequence joins TRBV20-1 and TRBJ2-1, with 11 bases fitting TRBD2. The CDR3 consists of 14 residues. The V gene's germline CDR1 is DFQATT and CDR2 SNEGSKA (reference sequence). Unmatched junction bases numbered 10, after V lost 5 bases and J lost 10 bases. The chain's CDR3 is CSADPGLADYEQFF. CDR3 coding DNA: TGCAGTGCTGACCCGGGACTAGCGGACTACGAGCAGTTCTTC.

The V and J genes are TRBV29-1 and TRBJ2-6, with D unclear. V was trimmed by 4 bases and J by 4 bases, leaving 11 bases between them. From germline, CDR1 is SQVTM and CDR2 ANQGSEA. This CDR3 spans 14 amino acids. CDR3 nucleotide sequence: TGCAGCGTTGTTTGGGAAGCCGGGGCCAACGTCCTGACTTTC. Protein sequence: CSVVWEAGANVLTF.

The chain carries TRBV29-1 and TRBJ1-5; 9 bases fit TRBD1. Per germline, CDR1 SQVTM and CDR2 ANQGSEA. The length of the CDR3 is 17 residues. Losses at the gene ends were 4 bases for V and 4 bases for J; bases not matched to a gene: 14. The CDR3 here is CSVGIGPGTGTNQPQHF. The DNA of the CDR3 is TGCAGCGTTGGTATTGGCCCCGGGACAGGGACAAATCAGCCCCAGCATTTT. Complete variable domain (other parts from reference TRBV29-1 and TRBJ1-5): SAVISQKPSRDICQRGTSLTIQCQVDSQVTMMFWYRQQPGQSLTLIATANQGSEATYESGFVIDKFPISRPNLTFSTLTVSNMSPEDSSIYLCSVGIGPGTGTNQPQHFGDGTRLSIL.

Ten or more counts support this clonotype. This chain uses TRBV28 with TRBJ2-7, with TRBD1 matching 8 bases. Trimming at V came to 3 bases and at J to 0 bases, leaving 10 bases not matched to a gene. The CDR3 is made up of 17 amino acids. Germline V gene lookup returns CDR1 MDHEN and CDR2 SYDVKM. CDR3 nucleotides: TGTGCCAGCAGTTTTTTCGTTGGGGACAGGATCTCCTACGAGCAGTACTTC. Translating it yields CASSFFVGDRISYEQYF.

At least ten counts were recorded for this clonotype. V is TRBV7-8 and J is TRBJ2-1, with 9 positions matching TRBD2. The germline V gene encodes CDR1 SGHVS and CDR2 FQNEAQ. The V gene end was trimmed by 5 bases and the J gene end by 9 bases; junction bases not matched to a gene: 14. The CDR3 is made up of 16 amino acids. This chain's CDR3 is CASSPLTAGGSFEQFF. CDR3 DNA: TGTGCCAGCAGCCCCCTGACAGCGGGAGGTTCGTTTGAGCAGTTCTTC.

This clonotype was recorded many times. The V and J genes are TRBV12-3 or TRBV12-4 and TRBJ1-5, with 7 bases that match TRBD1. The CDR3 has 16 residues. Germline trimming cut 5 bases from V and 0 bases from J; bases unmatched to any gene: 7. CDR3 bases: TGTGCCAGCAGTCAACCCAGGGGGTATAGCAATCAGCCCCAGCATTTT. This gives the protein CASSQPRGYSNQPQHF.

There are many counts of this clonotype. The chain employs TRBV6-2 or TRBV6-3 and TRBJ2-1; 7 bases agree with TRBD2. V gave up 10 bases and J gave up 10 bases; unmatched junction bases: 7. This CDR3 is 11 amino acids long. Germline V gene lookup returns CDR1 MNHEY and CDR2 SVGEGT. The CDR3, as DNA: TGTGCCACCCGACTAGCCGTCGAGCAGTTCTTC. Encoded protein: CATRLAVEQFF.